The TCR beta chain described here comes from a study of blood T cell repertoires in COVID-19 (dated by TCRdb to the early 2020s). Regarding the research as a whole: Samples covering the acute and convalescent phases of COVID-19 were provided by collaborators in the United States, Italy and Spain. The prospective study material was composed of cDNA or gDNA derived from T cells, B-cell-depleted T cells, or PBMCs. The repertoires were released in a freely available public database meant as a resource for research on the immune response to SARS-CoV-2. Nearly every sample came with metadata listing a de-identified subject ID, COVID-19 status, age in years and sex. Samples came from the ongoing ImmuneRACE study (first 160 participants) plus 1,254 subjects from 6 global collaborators. The dataset comprised deeply sampled blood TCRbeta repertoires from subjects exposed to, actively infected with, or recovered from COVID-19. Where available, HLA class I and class II types were obtained from metadata supplied by the sample provider rather than from assay-based typing. Points the paper makes about the study in general: How much clinical and demographic metadata was included differed by source and by participant, and the metadata was provided uncurated.

Trimming leaves V shorter by 3 bases and J shorter by 3 bases, with the junction holding 3 bases beyond the gene matches. CDR1 SGHTA and CDR2 FQGTGA are derived from the germline V gene. Taken from cysteine to phenylalanine, the CDR3 has 15 residues. CDR3 DNA is the only sequence kept; it has 45 bases, read in frame from the first base. The collaborating institutions used their own protocols to collect whole blood in K2EDTA tubes. For TCRbeta analysis, collaborator samples were shipped as frozen whole blood, as isolated PBMCs, or as DNA extracted from either sample type. TCRbeta CDR3 regions were amplified from genomic DNA by means of the immunoSEQ Assay, a bias-controlled multiplex PCR. On the study's bioinformatics: Nucleated cell counts per sample were estimated from amplification of reference gene primers within the assay. To quantify the absolute abundance of each unique TCRbeta CDR3 rearrangement, sequence reads were collapsed and filtered. For each sample, productive Simpson clonality was calculated as the square root of Simpson's diversity index over productive rearrangements. In its TCRdb copy, this immuneACCESS table keeps in-frame sequences only and misses some clones. Where compared with another copy, unresolved V genes explain less than half of these, and the others have no known cause. V, J and clone size reflect that table, while D and trimming were determined from the DNA. This sample comprises about 360,000 clones, over 70% of them detected only once. The ten largest make up 3% of the sample.

As for this clone: Its antigen is not yet known. No base quality information exists; no much larger clone differs at one position.

The sample taken for sequencing was peripheral blood. The clonotype originates from a man aged 25-45 years with active or convalescent COVID-19. The rearranged segments are TRBV7-3 and TRBJ1-5; a stretch of 9 junction bases matches TRBD1. The DNA sequence is TGTGCCAGCAGCTTTGGGACAGGGTACAATCAGCCCCAGCATTTT. Its coded protein is CASSFGTGYNQPQHF.